Below are 18 T cell receptor beta chains sequenced from a single sample in a study of blood T cells in healthy people across ages. Primers used in a second PCR of about 7 to 11 cycles were a sample-barcoded 5' primer and a J-beta primer mix. Using its own MiXCR run on the 5' RACE reads, TCRdb lists one record per CDR3 protein. Of about 1.7 million distinct CDR3 sequences in the sample, 25% to 30% were seen once. The source material was blood. Receptor source: a woman in her 30s in good health.

The chain is built from TRBV4-1 and TRBJ2-3, with D possibly being TRBD1 (5 bases). The germline CDR1 and CDR2 sequences are MGHRA and YSYEKL. The CDR3 totals 15 residues. V lost 0 bases, J lost 6 bases, and 13 bases lay in between. CDR3 protein: CASSQDRRAADTQYF. CDR3 bases: TGCGCCAGCAGCCAAGATCGCAGGGCCGCGGATACGCAGTATTTT.

J is TRBJ2-1 and V is TRBV11-2; 11 bases fit TRBD2. Germline V gene lookup returns CDR1 SGHAT and CDR2 FQNNGV. The CDR3 runs 17 residues. The V gene end was trimmed by 5 bases and the J gene end by 4 bases; junction bases not matched to a gene: 10. The CDR3 reads CASSRTGTSGQYNEQFF. The CDR3 DNA reads TGTGCCAGCAGCCGAACCGGGACTAGCGGACAGTACAATGAGCAGTTCTTC.

This clonotype has a handful of counts. The rearrangement joins TRBV7-3 to TRBJ1-3; 10 bases agree with TRBD1. The V segment lost 5 bases and the J segment 8 bases; nucleotides outside the gene matches: 9. Germline-derived CDR1 and CDR2 are SGHTA and FQGTGA. The CDR3 runs 15 residues. The CDR3 nucleotides read TGTGCCAGCAGCCGGGGGACAGGGGATTGGGACACCATATATTTT. Its translation: CASSRGTGDWDTIYF.

This clonotype was seen a handful of times. CDR3 protein: CASRTGLASSYEQYF. CDR3 bases: TGTGCCAGCAGGACCGGACTAGCGAGTTCCTACGAGCAGTACTTC. V usage is TRBV6-5 and J usage is TRBJ2-7; 9 bases are shared with TRBD2. V lost 6 bases to trimming and J lost 1 base; unmatched junction nucleotides: 7. Germline CDR1 reads MNHEY; CDR2 reads SVGAGI. This CDR3 contains 15 residues.

The CDR3 protein is CSARGISGGLYNEQFF. The CDR3 DNA reads TGCAGTGCTAGGGGCATTAGCGGGGGATTATACAATGAGCAGTTCTTC. The genes are TRBV20-1 and TRBJ2-1, with TRBD2 identical over 9 bases. This CDR3 comprises 16 residues. The trim removed 3 bases at V and 4 bases at J, leaving 10 bases unmatched. CDR1 and CDR2 (germline): DFQATT, SNEGSKA (reference sequence).

J is TRBJ1-2 and V is TRBV2; D is uncertain. Germline CDR1 SNHLY, CDR2 FYNNEI. The length of the CDR3 is 13 residues. V was trimmed by 7 bases and J by 8 bases, leaving 17 bases between them. The DNA for the CDR3 is TGTGCCAGCAATCCGGACGGTAATGGGGGCTACACCTTC. Protein sequence: CASNPDGNGGYTF.

The CDR3 here is CASIDRGDQPQHF. Written as DNA, the CDR3 is TGTGCCAGCATTGACAGGGGGGATCAGCCCCAGCATTTT. The V and J genes are TRBV6-2 or TRBV6-3 and TRBJ1-5; TRBD1 matches 9 bases. Germline values: CDR1 MNHEY, CDR2 SVGEGT. This CDR3 is built from 13 residues. The V and J ends lost 7 bases and 5 bases, in that order; junction bases with no gene match: 3.

This clonotype turned up a few times. The chain employs TRBV7-3 and TRBJ2-1; 8 bases are shared with TRBD2. V was pared by 5 bases and J by 12 bases, with 9 bases of the junction left unmatched. Germline CDR1 reads SGHTA; CDR2 reads FQGTGA. The length of the CDR3 is 13 residues. CDR3 sequence: CASSQGLVGSQFF. In nucleotides, the CDR3 is TGTGCCAGCAGCCAGGGACTAGTCGGGTCGCAGTTCTTC.

The table lists this clonotype with a few counts. The genes are TRBV7-2 and TRBJ2-1; no reliable D call. CDR1 SGHTA and CDR2 FQGNSA come from the germline V gene. The CDR3 totals 11 residues. V was cut by 2 bases and J by 15 bases, with 11 bases left in between. Here the CDR3 reads CASSLISHWFF. CDR3 sequence (DNA): TGTGCCAGCAGCTTAATCTCTCATTGGTTCTTC.

This clonotype was counted only a few times. The chain recombines TRBV10-3 with TRBJ2-7; D possibly corresponds to TRBD1 (6 bases). The CDR3 covers 15 residues. Trimming removed 3 bases from V and 0 bases from J, with 12 bases in between. Germline V gene sequence: CDR1 ENHRY, CDR2 SYGVKD. CDR3 sequence: CAISDGQPSSYEQYF. CDR3 nucleotides: TGTGCCATCAGTGACGGACAGCCAAGCTCCTACGAGCAGTACTTC.

The sample holds a few counts of this clonotype. The rearrangement joins TRBV12-3 or TRBV12-4 to TRBJ2-3; 9 bases agree with TRBD2. The length of the CDR3 is 15 residues. The V gene end was trimmed by 5 bases and the J gene end by 2 bases; junction bases not matched to a gene: 5. DNA of the CDR3: TGTGCCAGCAGTGGGTTAGCGGGAGTCACAGATACGCAGTATTTT. The encoded protein is CASSGLAGVTDTQYF.

This clonotype appeared many times. The rearrangement links TRBV4-1 to TRBJ1-2, with D perhaps matching TRBD1 (6 bases). Germline lookup yields CDR1 MGHRA and CDR2 YSYEKL. The CDR3 length is 15 residues. V dropped 2 bases and J dropped 3 bases, with 13 bases sitting between them. Here the CDR3 DNA reads TGCGCCAGCAGCCAACACCGGGACACCCACTATGGCTACACCTTC. Protein: CASSQHRDTHYGYTF.

This clonotype showed up just a few times. The chain recombines TRBV20-1 with TRBJ2-1; perhaps TRBD2 as D (5 bases). This CDR3 comprises 15 residues. The germline V and J ends were trimmed by 6 bases and 4 bases, with 19 bases remaining between them. Germline CDR1 and CDR2: DFQATT and SNEGSKA (reference sequence). CDR3 sequence: CSATLTRGGYNEQFF. For the CDR3, the DNA is TGCAGTGCCACCCTTACGCGCGGCGGGTACAATGAGCAGTTCTTC.

The sample holds a few counts of this clonotype. The rearrangement links TRBV5-5 to TRBJ2-3; either TRBD1 or TRBD2 may fit D (5 bases each). The germline gives CDR1 SGHKS, CDR2 YYEKEE (reference sequence). CDR3 length equals 15 residues. Trimming left V 1 base short and J 5 bases short, with 14 bases between. The CDR3: CASSLSPGQGDTQYF. The CDR3, as DNA: TGTGCCAGCAGCTTGAGTCCGGGGCAGGGAGATACGCAGTATTTT.

This chain connects TRBV27 to TRBJ2-1, with 7 bases fitting TRBD2. V gave up 3 bases and J gave up 5 bases; unmatched junction bases: 4. Germline-derived CDR1 and CDR2 are MNHEY and SMNVEV (reference sequence). This CDR3 has 14 residues. The CDR3, as DNA: TGTGCCAGCAGTTTGGGGACTACCGACAATGAGCAGTTCTTC. Its protein is CASSLGTTDNEQFF.

This chain links TRBV11-1 with TRBJ2-2; 7 bases align to TRBD1. The CDR3 consists of 16 residues. Germline V gene lookup returns CDR1 SGHAT and CDR2 FQDESV (reference sequence). The V and J ends lost 2 bases and 5 bases, in that order; junction bases with no gene match: 8. The chain's CDR3 is CASSLYDRETTGELFF. For the CDR3, the DNA is TGTGCCAGCAGCTTATATGACAGGGAAACGACCGGGGAGCTGTTTTTT.

This clonotype was seen more than once but under ten times. This chain connects TRBV6-2 or TRBV6-3 to TRBJ1-2, with a possible D match to TRBD1 (5 bases). V was cut by 5 bases and J by 0 bases, with 7 bases left in between. Germline V gives CDR1 MNHEY, CDR2 SVGEGT. The CDR3 extends over 13 amino acids. In DNA form, the CDR3 reads TGTGCCAGCAGTGACAGAGCTAACTATGGCTACACCTTC. It is translated as CASSDRANYGYTF.

Concerning this clonotype itself: One end of the junction is discordant with germline, which a read error may explain. The CDR3 reads CTTSEGGRSYGYTF. The CDR3 nucleotides read TGTACCACCAGTGAAGGGGGACGTAGCTATGGCTACACCTTC. The V gene is TRBV24-1, the J gene TRBJ1-2; D is possibly TRBD1 (6 bases). The CDR3 runs 14 residues. Germline CDR1 KGHDR, CDR2 SFDVKD.